The clone carrying this T cell receptor (beta chain) was detected a few times. Its cognate antigen is unknown. TCRdb redid the calling of the 5' RACE reads with MiXCR, one entry per CDR3 protein. This table holds hundreds of thousands of distinct CDR3 sequences, less than 7% found once. This sample was taken from a study of identical twins. Regarding the study as a whole: Fewer insertions marked abundant cord blood beta clonotypes; young adult naive trended weakly, memory not at all.

Germline V CDR1 and CDR2: SGHRS, YFSETQ. V dropped 0 bases and J dropped 0 bases, with 13 bases sitting between them. CDR3 length equals 18 residues. What was sequenced was naive T cells sorted from blood. The TCR was taken from a man aged 18 to 29 in good health. The chain recombines TRBV5-1 with TRBJ2-6, with TRBD2 as a possible D gene (6 bases). CDR3 residues: CASSLGQAGSSGANVLTF. DNA for the CDR3: TGCGCCAGCAGCTTGGGGCAGGCGGGGAGCTCTGGGGCCAACGTCCTGACTTTC.